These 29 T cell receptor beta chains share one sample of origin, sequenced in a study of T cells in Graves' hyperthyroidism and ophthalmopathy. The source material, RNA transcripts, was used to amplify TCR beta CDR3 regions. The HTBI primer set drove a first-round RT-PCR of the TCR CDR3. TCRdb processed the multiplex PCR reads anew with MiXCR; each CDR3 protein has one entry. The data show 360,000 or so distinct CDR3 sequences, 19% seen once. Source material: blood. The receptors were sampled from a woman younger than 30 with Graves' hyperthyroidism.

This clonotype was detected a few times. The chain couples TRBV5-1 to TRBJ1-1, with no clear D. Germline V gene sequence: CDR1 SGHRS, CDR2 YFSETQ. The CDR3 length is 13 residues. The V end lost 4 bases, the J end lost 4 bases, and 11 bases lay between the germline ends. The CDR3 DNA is TGCGCCAGCAGCCAGCAGCGTGGCACTGAAGCTTTCTTT. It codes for CASSQQRGTEAFF.

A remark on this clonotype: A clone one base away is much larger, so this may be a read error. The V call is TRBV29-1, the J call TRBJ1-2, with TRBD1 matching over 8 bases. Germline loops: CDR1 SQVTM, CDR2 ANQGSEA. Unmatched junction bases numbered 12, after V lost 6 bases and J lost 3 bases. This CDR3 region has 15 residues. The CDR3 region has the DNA TGCAGCGTGTTAGACCCCGGGACAGGCTACTATGGCTACACCTTC. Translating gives CSVLDPGTGYYGYTF.

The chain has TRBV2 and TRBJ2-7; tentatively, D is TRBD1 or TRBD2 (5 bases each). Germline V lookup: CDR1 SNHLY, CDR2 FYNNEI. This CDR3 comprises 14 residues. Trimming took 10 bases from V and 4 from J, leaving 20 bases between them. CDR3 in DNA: TGTGCCAACCACAGGCAGGGCAGGAGGTACGAGCAGTACTTC. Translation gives CANHRQGRRYEQYF.

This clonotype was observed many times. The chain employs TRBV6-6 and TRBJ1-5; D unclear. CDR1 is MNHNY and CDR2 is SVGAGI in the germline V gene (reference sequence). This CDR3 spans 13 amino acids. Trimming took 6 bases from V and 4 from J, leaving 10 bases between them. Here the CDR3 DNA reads TGTGCCAGCAGGTTAGCCGTGAATCAGCCCCAGCATTTT. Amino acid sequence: CASRLAVNQPQHF.

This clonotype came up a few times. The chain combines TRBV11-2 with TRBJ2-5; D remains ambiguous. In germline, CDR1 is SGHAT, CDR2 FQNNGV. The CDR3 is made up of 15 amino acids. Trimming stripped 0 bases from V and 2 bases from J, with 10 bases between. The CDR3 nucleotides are TGTGCCAGCAGCTTAGATTATGGGGTTCAAGAGACCCAGTACTTC. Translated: CASSLDYGVQETQYF.

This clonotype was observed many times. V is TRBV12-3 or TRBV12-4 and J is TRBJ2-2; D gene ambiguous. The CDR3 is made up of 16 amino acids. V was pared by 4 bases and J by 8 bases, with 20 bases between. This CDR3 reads CASSWVPHNSGGELFF. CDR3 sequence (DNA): TGTGCCAGCAGTTGGGTTCCACATAACTCCGGAGGGGAGCTGTTTTTT.

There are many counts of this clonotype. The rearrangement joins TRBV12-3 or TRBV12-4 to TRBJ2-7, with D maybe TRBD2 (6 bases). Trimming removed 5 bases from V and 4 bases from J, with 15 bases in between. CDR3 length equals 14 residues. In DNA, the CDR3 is TGTGCCAGCAGTCCGGGACTGGAAGGATACGAGCAGTACTTC. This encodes CASSPGLEGYEQYF.

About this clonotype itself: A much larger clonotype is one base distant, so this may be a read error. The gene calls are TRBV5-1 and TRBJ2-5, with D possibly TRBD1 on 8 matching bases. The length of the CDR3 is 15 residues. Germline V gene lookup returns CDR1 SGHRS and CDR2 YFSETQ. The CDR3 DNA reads TGCGCCAGCAGCATAGGACAGGGAGGGACGGAGACCCTGTACTTC. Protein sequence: CASSIGQGGTETLYF.

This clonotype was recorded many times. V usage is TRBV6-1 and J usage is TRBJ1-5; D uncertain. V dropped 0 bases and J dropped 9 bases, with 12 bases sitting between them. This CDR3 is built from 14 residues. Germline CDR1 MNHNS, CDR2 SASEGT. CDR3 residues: CASSEALSNGPQHF. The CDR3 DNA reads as TGTGCCAGCAGTGAAGCGCTCTCGAACGGGCCCCAGCATTTT.

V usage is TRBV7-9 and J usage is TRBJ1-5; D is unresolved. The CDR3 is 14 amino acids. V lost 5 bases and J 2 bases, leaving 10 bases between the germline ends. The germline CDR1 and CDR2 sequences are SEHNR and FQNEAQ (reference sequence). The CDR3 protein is CASSPTTGNQPQHF. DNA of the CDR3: TGTGCCAGCAGCCCCACCACCGGCAATCAGCCCCAGCATTTT. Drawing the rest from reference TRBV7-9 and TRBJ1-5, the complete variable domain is DTGVSQNPRHKITKRGQNVTFRCDPISEHNRLYWYRQTLGQGPEFLTYFQNEAQLEKSRLLSDRFSAERPKGSFSTLEIQRTEQGDSAMYLCASSPTTGNQPQHFGDGTRLSIL.

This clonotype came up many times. CDR3 in DNA: TGTGCCAGCAGTTTTGTATTTGGAACTGAAGCTTTCTTT. Protein sequence: CASSFVFGTEAFF. The chain links TRBV27 to TRBJ1-1; D is unresolved. Trimming took 3 bases from V and 5 from J, leaving 10 bases between them. The V gene's germline CDR1 is MNHEY and CDR2 SMNVEV (reference sequence). The CDR3 loop spans 13 amino acids.

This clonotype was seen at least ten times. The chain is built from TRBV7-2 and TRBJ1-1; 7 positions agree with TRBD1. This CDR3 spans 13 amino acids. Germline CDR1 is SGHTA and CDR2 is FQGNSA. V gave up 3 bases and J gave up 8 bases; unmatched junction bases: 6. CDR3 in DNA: TGTGCCAGCAGCTTTGACAGGGCCGAGGAAGCTTTCTTT. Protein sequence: CASSFDRAEEAFF. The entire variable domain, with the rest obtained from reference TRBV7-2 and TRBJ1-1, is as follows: GAGVSQSPSNKVTEKGKDVELRCDPISGHTALYWYRQSLGQGLEFLIYFQGNSAPDKSGLPSDRFSAERTGGSVSTLTIQRTQQEDSAVYLCASSFDRAEEAFFGQGTRLTVV.

The CDR3, as DNA: TGTGCCAGCAGTTACTGGGGGGAGTACTTC. This encodes CASSYWGEYF. The genes are TRBV6-2 or TRBV6-3 and TRBJ2-7; the D gene is possibly TRBD2 (6 bases). Trimming cost V 1 base and J 11 bases, with 6 bases left between them. Per the germline V gene, CDR1 is MNHEY and CDR2 is SVGEGT. The CDR3 is 10 residues long.

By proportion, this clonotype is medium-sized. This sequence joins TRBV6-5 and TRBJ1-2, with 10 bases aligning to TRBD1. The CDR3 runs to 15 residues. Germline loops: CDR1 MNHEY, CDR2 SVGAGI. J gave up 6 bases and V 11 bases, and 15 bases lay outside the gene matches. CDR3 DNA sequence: TGTGCCGAGGCGTCAGCCCCGGGACAGGGGAATGGCTACACCTTC. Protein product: CAEASAPGQGNGYTF.

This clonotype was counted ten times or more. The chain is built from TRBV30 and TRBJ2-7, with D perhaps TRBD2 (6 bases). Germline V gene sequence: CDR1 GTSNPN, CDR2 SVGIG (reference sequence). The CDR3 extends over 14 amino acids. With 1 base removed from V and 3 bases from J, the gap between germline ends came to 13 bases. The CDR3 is CAWSGGGLGYEQYF. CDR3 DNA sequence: TGTGCCTGGAGTGGTGGGGGGTTAGGCTACGAGCAGTACTTC.

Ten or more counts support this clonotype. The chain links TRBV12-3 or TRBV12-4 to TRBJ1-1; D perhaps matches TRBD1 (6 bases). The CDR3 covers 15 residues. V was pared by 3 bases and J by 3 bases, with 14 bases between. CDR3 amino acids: CASSFWGRGDTEAFF. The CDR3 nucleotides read TGTGCCAGCAGTTTTTGGGGGCGAGGAGACACTGAAGCTTTCTTT.

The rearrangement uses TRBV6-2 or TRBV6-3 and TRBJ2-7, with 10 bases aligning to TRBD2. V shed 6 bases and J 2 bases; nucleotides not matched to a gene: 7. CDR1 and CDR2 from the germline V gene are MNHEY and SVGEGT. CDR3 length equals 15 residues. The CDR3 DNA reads TGTGCCAGCAGCCCCGGACTAGCGGCAACCTACGAGCAGTACTTC. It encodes CASSPGLAATYEQYF.

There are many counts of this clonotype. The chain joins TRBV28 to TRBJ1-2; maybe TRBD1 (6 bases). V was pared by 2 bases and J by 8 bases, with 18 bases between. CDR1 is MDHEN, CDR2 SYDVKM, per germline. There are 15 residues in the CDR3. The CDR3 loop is CASSLVPGARQGYTF. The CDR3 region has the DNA TGTGCCAGCAGTTTAGTCCCGGGGGCGCGTCAGGGCTACACCTTC.

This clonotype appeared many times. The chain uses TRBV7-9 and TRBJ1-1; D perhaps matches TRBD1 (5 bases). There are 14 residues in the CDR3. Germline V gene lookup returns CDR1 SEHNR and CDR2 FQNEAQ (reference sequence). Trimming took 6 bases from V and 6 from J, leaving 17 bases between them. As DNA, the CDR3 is TGTGCCAGCAGACGTGAGGGGAGGTCGGCTGAAGCTTTCTTT. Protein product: CASRREGRSAEAFF.

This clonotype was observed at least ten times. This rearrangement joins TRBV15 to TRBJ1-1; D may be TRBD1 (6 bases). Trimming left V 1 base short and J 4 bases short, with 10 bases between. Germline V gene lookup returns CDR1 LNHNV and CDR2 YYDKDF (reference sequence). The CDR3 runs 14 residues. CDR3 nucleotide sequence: TGTGCCACCAGCAGAGCCCAGGGGTTCACTGAAGCTTTCTTT. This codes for CATSRAQGFTEAFF.

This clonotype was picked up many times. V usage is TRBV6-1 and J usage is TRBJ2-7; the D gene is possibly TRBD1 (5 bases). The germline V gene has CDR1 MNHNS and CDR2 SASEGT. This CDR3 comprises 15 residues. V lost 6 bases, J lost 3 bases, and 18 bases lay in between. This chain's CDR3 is CASRPRQKVLYEQYF. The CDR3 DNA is TGTGCCAGCAGACCCAGACAGAAAGTTCTCTACGAGCAGTACTTC.

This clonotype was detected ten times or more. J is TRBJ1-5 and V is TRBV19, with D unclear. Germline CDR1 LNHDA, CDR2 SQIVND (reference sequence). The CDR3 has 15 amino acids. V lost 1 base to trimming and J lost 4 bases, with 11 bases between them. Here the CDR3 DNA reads TGTGCCAGTAGTATAGGGGGAGCGCCGAATCAGCCCCAGCATTTT. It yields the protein CASSIGGAPNQPQHF.

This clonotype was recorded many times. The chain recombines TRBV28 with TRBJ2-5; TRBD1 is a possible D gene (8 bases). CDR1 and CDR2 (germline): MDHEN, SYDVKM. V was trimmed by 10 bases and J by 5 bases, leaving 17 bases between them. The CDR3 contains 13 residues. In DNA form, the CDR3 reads TGTGCCACCCACAGGGGGAGGGAGGAGACCCAGTACTTC. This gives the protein CATHRGREETQYF.

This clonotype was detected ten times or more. CDR3 bases: TGTGCCTGGAGTTGGGGAAAGTACGAGCAGTACTTC. This encodes CAWSWGKYEQYF. V usage is TRBV30 and J usage is TRBJ2-7; D not certain. V was cut by 2 bases and J by 4 bases, with 9 bases left in between. The CDR3 covers 12 residues. Per germline, CDR1 GTSNPN and CDR2 SVGIG (reference sequence).

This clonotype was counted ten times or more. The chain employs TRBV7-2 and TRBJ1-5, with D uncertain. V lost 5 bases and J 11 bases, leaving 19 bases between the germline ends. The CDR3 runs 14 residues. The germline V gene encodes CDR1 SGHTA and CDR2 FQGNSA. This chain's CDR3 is CASSLVSGPQSQHF. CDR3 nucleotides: TGTGCCAGCAGCCTAGTTTCGGGTCCTCAATCCCAGCATTTT.

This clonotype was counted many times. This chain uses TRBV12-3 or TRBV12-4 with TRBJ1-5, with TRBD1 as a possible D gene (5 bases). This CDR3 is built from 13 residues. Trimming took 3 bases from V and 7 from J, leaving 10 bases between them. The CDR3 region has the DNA TGTGCCAGCAGTTTTTCGGGACGACAGCCCCAGCATTTT. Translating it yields CASSFSGRQPQHF.

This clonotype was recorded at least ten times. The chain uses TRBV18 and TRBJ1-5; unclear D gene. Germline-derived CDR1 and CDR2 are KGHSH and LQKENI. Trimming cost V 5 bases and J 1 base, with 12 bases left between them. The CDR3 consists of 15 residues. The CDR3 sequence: CASSSVAGSNQPQHF. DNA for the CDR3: TGTGCCAGCTCATCCGTTGCCGGGAGCAATCAGCCCCAGCATTTT.

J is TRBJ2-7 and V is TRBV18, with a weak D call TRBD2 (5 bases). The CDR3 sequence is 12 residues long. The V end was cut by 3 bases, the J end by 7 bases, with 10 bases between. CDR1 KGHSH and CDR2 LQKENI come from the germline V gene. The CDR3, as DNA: TGTGCCAGCTCACCCCAAAGGAGGGAGCAGTACTTC. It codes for CASSPQRREQYF.

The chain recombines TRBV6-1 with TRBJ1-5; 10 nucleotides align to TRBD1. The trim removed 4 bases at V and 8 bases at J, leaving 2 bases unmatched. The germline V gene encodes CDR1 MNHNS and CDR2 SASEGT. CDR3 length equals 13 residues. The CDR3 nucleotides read TGTGCCAGCAGTGGGGACAGGGGAAAGCCCCAGCATTTT. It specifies CASSGDRGKPQHF.